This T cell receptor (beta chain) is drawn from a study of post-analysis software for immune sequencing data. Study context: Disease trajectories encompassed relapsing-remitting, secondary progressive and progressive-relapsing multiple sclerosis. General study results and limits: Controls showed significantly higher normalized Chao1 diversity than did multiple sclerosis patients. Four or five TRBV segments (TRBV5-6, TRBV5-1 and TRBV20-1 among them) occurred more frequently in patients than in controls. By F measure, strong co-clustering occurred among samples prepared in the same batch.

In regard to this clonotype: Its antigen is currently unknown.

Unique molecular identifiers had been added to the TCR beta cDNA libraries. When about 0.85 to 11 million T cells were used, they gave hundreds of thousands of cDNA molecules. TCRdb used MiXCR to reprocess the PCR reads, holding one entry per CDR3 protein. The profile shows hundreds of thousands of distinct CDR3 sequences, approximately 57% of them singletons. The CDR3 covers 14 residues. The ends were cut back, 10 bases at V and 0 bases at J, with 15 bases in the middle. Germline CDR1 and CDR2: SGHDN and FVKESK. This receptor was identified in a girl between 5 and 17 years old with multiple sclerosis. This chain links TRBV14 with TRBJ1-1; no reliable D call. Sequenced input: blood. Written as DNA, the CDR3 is TGTGCCATCATTTCCCCCCGGTTGAACACTGAAGCTTTCTTT. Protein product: CAIISPRLNTEAFF.